The 16 T cell receptor beta chains below were found in one sample sequenced in a study of T cells after posttransplantation cyclophosphamide. This table comes from immunoSEQ multiplex PCR, and its TCRdb copy is limited to in-frame clones, with some not included. Of 66,000 or so clones detected, 90% to 95% appear once; the ten largest clones hold about 3.2%. The sample taken for sequencing was PBMCs. Receptors originate from a woman aged 30 to 39 in good health and a related stem cell transplant donor.

V is TRBV6-4 and J is TRBJ1-6, with TRBD1 identical over 7 bases. The CDR3 has 14 amino acids. Germline V gene lookup returns CDR1 MRHNA and CDR2 SNTAGT. V lost 8 bases and J lost 10; bases outside the gene matches: 11. CDR3 bases: TGTGCCAGCCTAAGTGAGGGGGCGGGCTCACCCCTCCACTTT. Translated: CASLSEGAGSPLHF.

The chain combines TRBV5-4 with TRBJ2-5; 8 bases fit TRBD2. The germline CDR1 and CDR2 sequences are SGHNT and YYREEE (reference sequence). The J segment lost 9 bases and the V segment lost 2 bases, leaving 12 bases of the junction unmatched. This CDR3 spans 15 amino acids. The CDR3 sequence is CASSFQGAGARAQYF. CDR3 in DNA: TGTGCCAGCAGCTTCCAAGGAGCGGGGGCCCGGGCCCAGTACTTC.

This chain joins TRBV7-2 and TRBJ1-6; D gene unclear. The CDR3 loop spans 13 amino acids. The ends were cut back, 3 bases at V and 7 bases at J, with 7 bases in the middle. The germline V gene has CDR1 SGHTA and CDR2 FQGNSA. The CDR3 region has the DNA TGTGCCAGCAGCTTCGCTCTCAATTCACCCCTCCACTTT. Protein: CASSFALNSPLHF.

This chain links TRBV7-9 with TRBJ2-1; D is undetermined. The CDR3 is 14 amino acids. V lost 0 bases to trimming and J lost 2 bases, with 5 bases between them. The germline V gene has CDR1 SEHNR and CDR2 FQNEAQ (reference sequence). CDR3 residues: CASSLAGTYNEQFF. The CDR3 DNA sequence: TGTGCCAGCAGCTTAGCGGGGACCTACAATGAGCAGTTCTTC.

The chain links TRBV11-1 to TRBJ2-7; D possibly uses TRBD1 or TRBD2 (5 bases each). V was cut by 5 bases and J by 3 bases, with 14 bases left in between. The length of the CDR3 is 14 residues. Germline-derived CDR1 and CDR2 are SGHAT and FQDESV (reference sequence). Written as DNA, the CDR3 is TGTGCCAGCAGCGTCCAAGGGACCCGCTACGAGCAGTACTTC. Its translation: CASSVQGTRYEQYF.

J is TRBJ2-7 and V is TRBV27, with a possible D match to TRBD2 (6 bases). V was pared by 10 bases and J by 1 base, with 14 bases between. The CDR3 loop spans 13 amino acids. CDR1 and CDR2 from the germline V gene are MNHEY and SMNVEV (reference sequence). The CDR3, as DNA: TGTGCCACCGGAGGCGGGGCATCCTACGAGCAGTACTTC. Residues: CATGGGASYEQYF.

V and J are TRBV20-1 and TRBJ2-7, with D uncertain. The CDR3 consists of 11 residues. Trimming stripped 2 bases from V and 5 bases from J, with 7 bases between. From germline, CDR1 is DFQATT and CDR2 SNEGSKA (reference sequence). The CDR3 DNA is TGCAGTGCTAGAACAGAGGACGAGCAGTACTTC. This gives the protein CSARTEDEQYF.

The chain is built from TRBV5-6 and TRBJ1-1; TRBD1 is a possible D gene (5 bases). Germline CDR1 SGHDT, CDR2 YYEEEE. With 2 bases removed from V and 1 base from J, the gap between germline ends came to 6 bases. The length of the CDR3 is 13 residues. CDR3 sequence (DNA): TGTGCCAGCAGCTTACAGGAGAACACTGAAGCTTTCTTT. This translates into CASSLQENTEAFF.

This rearrangement joins TRBV5-6 to TRBJ2-5; D is ambiguous. Germline lookup yields CDR1 SGHDT and CDR2 YYEEEE. Trimming shortened V by 3 bases and J by 0 bases, and 6 bases separated the two germline ends. This CDR3 region has 13 residues. Here the CDR3 reads CASSSSYQETQYF. CDR3 nucleotides: TGTGCCAGCAGCTCGAGCTACCAAGAGACCCAGTACTTC.

The J gene is TRBJ2-3, the V gene TRBV7-9; D possibly matches TRBD1 or TRBD2 (6 bases each). There are 17 residues in the CDR3. CDR1 SEHNR and CDR2 FQNEAQ come from the germline V gene (reference sequence). V lost 4 bases, J lost 5 bases, and 22 bases lay in between. The CDR3 nucleotides read TGTGCCAGCAGCTGGGCCAACTATGGGGGGCTCGGAGATACGCAGTATTTT. Translation gives CASSWANYGGLGDTQYF. Using reference TRBV7-9 and TRBJ2-3 for the parts outside the CDR3, the full variable domain is DTGVSQNPRHKITKRGQNVTFRCDPISEHNRLYWYRQTLGQGPEFLTYFQNEAQLEKSRLLSDRFSAERPKGSFSTLEIQRTEQGDSAMYLCASSWANYGGLGDTQYFGPGTRLTVL.

The genes are TRBV7-2 and TRBJ1-2; 7 nucleotides match TRBD1. The V gene end was trimmed by 4 bases and the J gene end by 3 bases; junction bases not matched to a gene: 8. The germline CDR1 and CDR2 sequences are SGHTA and FQGNSA. This CDR3 is built from 15 residues. In nucleotides, the CDR3 is TGTGCCAGCAGCTCCTGGGACAGAGGACACTATGGCTACACCTTC. Translating it yields CASSSWDRGHYGYTF.

The genes are TRBV7-3 and TRBJ2-1; TRBD2 aligns across 8 bases. The J segment lost 2 bases and the V segment lost 0 bases, leaving 3 bases of the junction unmatched. Per the germline V gene, CDR1 is SGHTA and CDR2 is FQGTGA. This CDR3 comprises 16 residues. Here the CDR3 DNA reads TGTGCCAGCAGCTTAACAAGCGGGGGAGCCTACAATGAGCAGTTCTTC. Translated: CASSLTSGGAYNEQFF.

This clone was seen only once. J is TRBJ2-2 and V is TRBV6-5; D possibly corresponds to TRBD2 (5 bases). The CDR3 totals 15 residues. Looked up from germline, CDR1 is MNHEY and CDR2 is SVGAGI. V lost 2 bases, J lost 4 bases, and 11 bases lay in between. The CDR3 is CASSYLWAGTGELFF. Written as DNA, the CDR3 is TGTGCCAGCAGTTACCTTTGGGCGGGCACCGGGGAGCTGTTTTTT.

The chain employs TRBV18 and TRBJ2-5, with 9 bases matching TRBD1. Germline-derived CDR1 and CDR2 are KGHSH and LQKENI. Germline trimming cut 3 bases from V and 3 bases from J; bases unmatched to any gene: 5. The CDR3 is 15 residues long. This chain's CDR3 is CASSPSGDREETQYF. The CDR3 DNA sequence: TGTGCCAGCTCACCCTCCGGGGACAGGGAAGAGACCCAGTACTTC.

This sequence joins TRBV29-1 and TRBJ2-1; D is unresolved. The CDR3 length is 13 residues. In germline, CDR1 is SQVTM, CDR2 ANQGSEA. Trimming shortened V by 0 bases and J by 6 bases, and 9 bases separated the two germline ends. This chain's CDR3 is CSVEDLASNEQFF. The CDR3 region has the DNA TGCAGCGTTGAAGACTTGGCCTCCAATGAGCAGTTCTTC.

Written as DNA, the CDR3 is TGTGCCAGCAGCTTCGGCCTCCAAAACACTGAAGCTTTCTTT. It translates to CASSFGLQNTEAFF. The rearrangement links TRBV7-9 to TRBJ1-1; D gene uncertain. Germline lookup yields CDR1 SEHNR and CDR2 FQNEAQ (reference sequence). Trimming removed 3 bases from V and 2 bases from J, with 10 bases in between. This CDR3 is 14 amino acids long.